This T cell receptor beta chain appears in the sequencing data of a study of cytomegalovirus exposure and HLA in healthy donors. CDR1 and CDR2 from the germline V gene are DFQATT and SNEGSKA (reference sequence). The CDR3 is made up of 11 amino acids. Trimming shortened V by 4 bases and J by 0 bases, and 3 bases separated the two germline ends. Findings and limits, study-wide: In an earlier analysis, most TCR beta V segments were productive about 87% or about 30% of the time. Available immune exposure information was restricted to CMV serostatus only.

Both 60 Vbeta primers and 13 Jbeta primers went into the PCR. TCRdb's copy holds only in-frame clones and misses some; the assay was immunoSEQ multiplex PCR. The sample has about 160,000 clones, approximately 80% seen once. On this clone: Its antigen is currently unknown.

The sequence came from a man in his late teens or twenties in good health and CMV-seropositive. V is TRBV20-1 and J is TRBJ2-5; unclear D gene. The sequenced sample was PBMCs. As DNA, the CDR3 is TGCAGTGCTACTAACCAAGAGACCCAGTACTTC. It yields the protein CSATNQETQYF.